One and the same sample provided the 25 T cell receptor beta chains below, sequenced in a study of blood T cell repertoires in COVID-19. Some clones are missing from TCRdb's copy, which holds only in-frame ones; the method was immunoSEQ multiplex PCR. The sample contains under 250,000 clones, about four fifths of which appear only once. Sample: PBMCs or T cells enriched from blood (not recorded which). These receptors originate from a woman aged 35 to 49 who had been exposed to COVID-19.

The rearrangement joins TRBV4-3 to TRBJ1-2; D call uncertain. Germline V gene sequence: CDR1 LGHNA, CDR2 YSLEER. Trimming shortened V by 0 bases and J by 3 bases, and 11 bases separated the two germline ends. CDR3 length: 15 residues. The CDR3 coding sequence is TGCGCCAGCAGCCAAGACACGGCGCGGGACTATGGCTACACCTTC. It is translated as CASSQDTARDYGYTF.

Here the CDR3 reads CASSIAGTANTEAFF. The CDR3 region has the DNA TGTGCCAGTAGTATAGCAGGGACAGCAAACACTGAAGCTTTCTTT. The chain joins TRBV19 to TRBJ1-1, with 7 positions matching TRBD1. V lost 1 base, J lost 2 bases, and 4 bases stayed unmatched. Germline loops: CDR1 LNHDA, CDR2 SQIVND (reference sequence). The CDR3 has 15 amino acids.

The V and J genes are TRBV7-9 and TRBJ2-6; D ambiguous. Germline V gene lookup returns CDR1 SEHNR and CDR2 FQNEAQ (reference sequence). The CDR3 length is 14 residues. Trimming shortened V by 3 bases and J by 0 bases, and 3 bases separated the two germline ends. CDR3 loop: CASSFRSGANVLTF. The DNA of the CDR3 is TGTGCCAGCAGCTTCCGCTCTGGGGCCAACGTCCTGACTTTC.

V usage is TRBV28 and J usage is TRBJ1-5; TRBD1 matches at 9 bases. The germline gives CDR1 MDHEN, CDR2 SYDVKM. CDR3 length equals 17 residues. J lost 4 bases, V lost 9 bases, and 16 bases had no gene match. The CDR3 DNA follows: TGTGCCAGTAGGAAACAGGGGGCCCAGGGTTGGAATCAGCCCCAGCATTTT. Encoded protein: CASRKQGAQGWNQPQHF.

This clone was detected once. The rearrangement uses TRBV12-3 or TRBV12-4 and TRBJ2-3; D is perhaps TRBD1 (6 bases). This CDR3 has 13 amino acids. Between the trimmed V and J ends, which lost 6 bases and 6 bases, there was a span of 13 bases. CDR3 in amino acids: CASRLTGRDTQYF. The CDR3 DNA reads TGTGCCAGCAGATTGACAGGACGGGATACGCAGTATTTT.

The CDR3 sequence: CASSPASGGAGETQYF. CDR3 DNA sequence: TGTGCCAGCAGCCCGGCTAGCGGGGGGGCGGGGGAGACCCAGTACTTC. The chain has TRBV9 and TRBJ2-5; TRBD2 agrees at 12 bases. The CDR3 loop spans 16 amino acids. Unmatched junction bases numbered 9, after V lost 4 bases and J lost 5 bases. Germline V CDR1 and CDR2: SGDLS, YYNGEE.

V gene TRBV3-1 (or the pseudogene TRBV3-2) combines with J gene TRBJ1-3, with 7 bases identical to TRBD1. CDR1 is LGHDT, CDR2 YNNKEL, per germline (reference sequence). J gave up 0 bases and V 3 bases, and 11 bases lay outside the gene matches. This CDR3 is 18 amino acids long. CDR3 loop: CASSHSGTAKSSGNTIYF. Here the CDR3 DNA reads TGTGCCAGCAGCCACTCCGGGACAGCCAAAAGCTCTGGAAACACCATATATTTT.

V usage is TRBV28 and J usage is TRBJ1-4; D may be TRBD1 (6 bases). CDR3 length: 17 amino acids. V was cut by 5 bases and J by 7 bases, with 23 bases left in between. Germline values: CDR1 MDHEN, CDR2 SYDVKM. The CDR3 loop reads CASSTNPQGWGPEKLFF. CDR3 coding DNA: TGTGCCAGCAGTACCAACCCACAGGGATGGGGGCCTGAAAAACTGTTTTTT.

This clone was detected only a few times. The chain couples TRBV18 to TRBJ1-6; a weak D match, TRBD1 (5 bases). Trimming left V 8 bases short and J 9 bases short, with 20 bases between. The CDR3 is made up of 15 amino acids. Per the germline V gene, CDR1 is KGHSH and CDR2 is LQKENI. The CDR3 sequence: CASRGNGGAGSPLHF. As DNA, the CDR3 is TGTGCCAGCCGAGGGAACGGAGGGGCGGGTTCACCCCTCCACTTT.

The rearrangement uses TRBV2 and TRBJ1-6; D uncertain. The CDR3 contains 13 residues. Per germline, CDR1 SNHLY and CDR2 FYNNEI. V lost 6 bases to trimming and J lost 7 bases, with 10 bases between them. The CDR3 coding sequence is TGTGCCAGCAGGCAGGAGGCGAATTCACCCCTCCACTTT. Encoded protein: CASRQEANSPLHF.

This chain connects TRBV27 to TRBJ1-5, with D perhaps matching TRBD1 (6 bases). The germline V gene has CDR1 MNHEY and CDR2 SMNVEV (reference sequence). This CDR3 has 15 residues. V was pared by 8 bases and J by 1 base, with 15 bases between. Written as DNA, the CDR3 is TGTGCCAGCGGGTCCGCAGGGGCGAGCAATCAGCCCCAGCATTTT. This sequence encodes CASGSAGASNQPQHF.

The chain is built from TRBV29-1 and TRBJ1-1, with no clear D. V was shortened by 0 bases and J by 6 bases, with 5 bases between the two germline ends. The V gene's germline CDR1 is SQVTM and CDR2 ANQGSEA. The CDR3 contains 11 residues. This chain's CDR3 is CSVEDVAEAFF. CDR3 in DNA: TGCAGCGTTGAAGATGTCGCTGAAGCTTTCTTT.

This chain joins TRBV19 and TRBJ2-1, with D possibly TRBD2 on 5 matching bases. Germline CDR1 is LNHDA and CDR2 is SQIVND (reference sequence). This CDR3 has 14 amino acids. The germline V and J ends were trimmed by 6 bases and 12 bases, with 21 bases remaining between them. CDR3 nucleotide sequence: TGTGCCAGTAGCCTTCCGGGTACCAACCGGGGGCAGTTCTTC. Protein sequence: CASSLPGTNRGQFF.

The chain uses TRBV10-3 and TRBJ1-1; 9 nucleotides align to TRBD1. Losses at the gene ends were 5 bases for V and 7 bases for J; bases not matched to a gene: 5. The CDR3 is 13 residues long. Germline values: CDR1 ENHRY, CDR2 SYGVKD. CDR3 loop: CAISPGQGGEAFF. Here the CDR3 DNA reads TGTGCCATCAGTCCGGGACAGGGAGGTGAAGCTTTCTTT.

The chain employs TRBV7-2 and TRBJ2-1; TRBD2 matches 12 bases. Per germline, CDR1 SGHTA and CDR2 FQGNSA. V trimming: 5 bases; J trimming: 5 bases; junction bases outside the gene matches: 4. The CDR3 extends over 15 amino acids. The CDR3 sequence is CASSPSGGAHNEQFF. DNA for the CDR3: TGTGCCAGCAGCCCTAGCGGGGGGGCCCACAATGAGCAGTTCTTC.

V is TRBV30 and J is TRBJ1-1; D not certain. The CDR3 consists of 13 residues. In germline, CDR1 is GTSNPN, CDR2 SVGIG (reference sequence). V was clipped by 0 bases and J by 1 base, with 6 bases between them. CDR3 coding DNA: TGTGCCTGGAGTGTACGGGGGAACACTGAAGCTTTCTTT. It yields the protein CAWSVRGNTEAFF.

The chain is built from TRBV7-5 and TRBJ2-1; TRBD2, the table's D call, was not compared with the DNA. TRBV7-5 is described as a pseudogene. CDR3 size: 20 residues. The CDR3 DNA reads as TGTGCCAGAAGCGAATCTAGCGGGGGGCGCCCTTCTTACTCCTACAATGAGCAGTTCTTC. It encodes CARSESSGGRPSYSYNEQFF.

The chain recombines TRBV30 with TRBJ1-6; D perhaps matches TRBD1 (6 bases). The CDR3 has 15 amino acids. The germline V and J ends were trimmed by 0 bases and 7 bases, with 13 bases remaining between them. Germline CDR1 GTSNPN, CDR2 SVGIG (reference sequence). The CDR3 spells CAWSVPGAYNSPLHF. CDR3 DNA: TGTGCCTGGAGTGTTCCAGGGGCGTACAATTCACCCCTCCACTTT.

This chain joins TRBV4-1 and TRBJ2-7; TRBD1 is a possible D gene (6 bases). V was clipped by 3 bases and J by 6 bases, with 18 bases between them. The CDR3 is made up of 15 amino acids. The germline V gene has CDR1 MGHRA and CDR2 YSYEKL. The CDR3 is CASSQAGTGTGEQYF. CDR3 sequence (DNA): TGCGCCAGCAGCCAGGCCGGAACAGGGACGGGCGAGCAGTACTTC.

This clone was observed once. V gene TRBV7-2 combines with J gene TRBJ2-5; D uncertain. V was clipped by 0 bases and J by 2 bases, with 4 bases between them. This CDR3 has 13 residues. Germline values: CDR1 SGHTA, CDR2 FQGNSA. CDR3 coding DNA: TGTGCCAGCAGCTTAGCCCCGCAAGAGACCCAGTACTTC. It encodes CASSLAPQETQYF.

The chain recombines TRBV6-2 or TRBV6-3 with TRBJ1-5; no clear D gene. Per germline, CDR1 MNHEY and CDR2 SVGEGT. The CDR3 sequence is 14 residues long. The ends were cut back, 2 bases at V and 3 bases at J, with 8 bases in the middle. CDR3 residues: CASSYGRYNQPQHF. The CDR3 DNA sequence: TGTGCCAGCAGTTACGGGAGGTACAATCAGCCCCAGCATTTT.

The V call is TRBV19, the J call TRBJ2-5; a weak D match, TRBD2 (5 bases). From germline, CDR1 is LNHDA and CDR2 SQIVND (reference sequence). This CDR3 is built from 13 residues. The V gene lost 5 bases and the J gene lost 3 bases, with 10 bases spanning the gap. CDR3 nucleotides: TGTGCCAGTAGTCTGTTACTAGAAGAGACCCAGTACTTC. Translated: CASSLLLEETQYF.

The rearrangement joins TRBV7-9 to TRBJ2-1; D unresolved. Germline V gene lookup returns CDR1 SEHNR and CDR2 FQNEAQ (reference sequence). The CDR3 has 16 residues. With 1 base removed from V and 0 bases from J, the gap between germline ends came to 10 bases. The CDR3 DNA reads as TGTGCCAGCAGCTTAGTTCCTCGGAGCTCCTACAATGAGCAGTTCTTC. Its translation is CASSLVPRSSYNEQFF.

Many counts were recorded for this clone. The rearrangement links TRBV4-1 to TRBJ2-1, with 9 bases fitting TRBD1. The germline V gene has CDR1 MGHRA and CDR2 YSYEKL. The CDR3 is made up of 16 amino acids. Trimming cost V 1 base and J 4 bases; bases outside gene matches: 5. The CDR3, as DNA: TGCGCCAGCAGCCAAGCGGGGGGACAGGGATACAATGAGCAGTTCTTC. Protein product: CASSQAGGQGYNEQFF.

The rearrangement links TRBV10-3 to TRBJ2-1; TRBD1 might be the D (5 bases). The CDR3 has 14 residues. Per germline, CDR1 ENHRY and CDR2 SYGVKD. Deletions cut 0 bases from V and 4 bases from J, with 7 bases between. Here the CDR3 DNA reads TGTGCCATCAGTGAGTCGGGGCCTTACAATGAGCAGTTCTTC. It encodes CAISESGPYNEQFF.